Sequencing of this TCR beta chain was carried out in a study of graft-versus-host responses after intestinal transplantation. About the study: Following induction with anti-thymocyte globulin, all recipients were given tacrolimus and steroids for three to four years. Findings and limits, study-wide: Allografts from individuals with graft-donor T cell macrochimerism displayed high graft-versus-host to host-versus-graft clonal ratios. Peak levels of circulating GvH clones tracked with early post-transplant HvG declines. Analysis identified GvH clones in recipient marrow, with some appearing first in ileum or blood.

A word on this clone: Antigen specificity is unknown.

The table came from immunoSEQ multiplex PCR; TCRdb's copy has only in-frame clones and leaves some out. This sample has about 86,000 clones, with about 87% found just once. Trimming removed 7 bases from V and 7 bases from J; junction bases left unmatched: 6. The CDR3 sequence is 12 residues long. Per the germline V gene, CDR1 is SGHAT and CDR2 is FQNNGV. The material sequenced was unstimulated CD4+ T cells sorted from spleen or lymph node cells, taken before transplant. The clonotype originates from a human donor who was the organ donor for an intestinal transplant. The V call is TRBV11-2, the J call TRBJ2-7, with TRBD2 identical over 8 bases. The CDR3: CASIGIAGEQYF. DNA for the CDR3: TGTGCCAGCATCGGGATAGCGGGAGAGCAGTACTTC. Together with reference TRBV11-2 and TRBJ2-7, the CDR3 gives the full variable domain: EAGVAQSPRYKIIEKRQSVAFWCNPISGHATLYWYQQILGQGPKLLIQFQNNGVVDDSQLPKDRFSAERLKGVDSTLKIQPAKLEDSAVYLCASIGIAGEQYFGPGTRLTVT.